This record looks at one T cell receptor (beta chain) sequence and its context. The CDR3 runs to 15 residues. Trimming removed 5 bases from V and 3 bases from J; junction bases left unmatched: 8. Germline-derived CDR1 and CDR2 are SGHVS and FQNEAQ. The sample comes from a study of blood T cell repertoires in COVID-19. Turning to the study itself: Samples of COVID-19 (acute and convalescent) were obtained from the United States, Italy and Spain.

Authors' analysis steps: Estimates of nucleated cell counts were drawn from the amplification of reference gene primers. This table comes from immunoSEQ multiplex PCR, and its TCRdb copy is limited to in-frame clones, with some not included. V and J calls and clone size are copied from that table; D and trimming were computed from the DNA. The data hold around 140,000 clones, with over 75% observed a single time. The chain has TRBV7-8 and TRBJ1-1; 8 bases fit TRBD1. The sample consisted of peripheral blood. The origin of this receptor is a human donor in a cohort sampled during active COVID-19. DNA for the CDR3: TGTGCCAGCAGCGCCCGGGACAGGAAGGACACTGAAGCTTTCTTT. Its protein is CASSARDRKDTEAFF.